The sequence of this T cell receptor beta chain was determined in a study of T cells after somatic rescue of genetic block. CDR3 size: 18 residues. The V gene's germline CDR1 is SGDLS and CDR2 YYNGEE. The ends lost 0 bases at V and 2 bases at J; junction bases unmatched: 6. Here immunoSEQ multiplex PCR was the method, and the copy in TCRdb shows in-frame clones only, minus some. The profile shows about 88,000 clones, around 89% of them singletons. The chain couples TRBV9 to TRBJ2-2, with 11 bases lining up with TRBD2. The sample taken for sequencing was peripheral blood mononuclear cells (PBMCs). The receptor was isolated from a woman between 18 and 30 years old. The CDR3 here is CASSVVPSGRTNTGELFF. In DNA, the CDR3 is TGTGCCAGCAGCGTAGTTCCTAGCGGGAGGACAAACACCGGGGAGCTGTTTTTT.